Reported below is one T cell receptor (beta chain). Its antigen is unknown. Per-nucleotide qualities are absent, and no much larger clonotype sits a single base away. RNA was extracted using the RNeasy kit, and about 0.45 to 1 ug of the RNA was reverse transcribed with random hexamers. TCR beta CDR3 regions were amplified with the immunoSEQ multiplex PCR assay covering 54 Vbeta and 13 Jbeta segments. Bias from PCR amplification was corrected by using a synthetic template baseline for primer optimization and for computational correction. Under the source paper's analysis protocol: Only productive sequences were kept, with reads annotated to V, D and J genes according to IMGT and analyzed in immunoSEQ Analyzer. Clonality was computed as one minus Shannon entropy normalized by log2 of the number of productive unique sequences. Public and private clones were assessed among the 100 most prevalent clones of each patient and control. Clones were defined as Susac-specific if absent from the healthy and MS cohorts, from some 1,000 published viral clones and from other ImmuneACCESS disease sequences. The public reads were run again by TCRdb, first through fastp at Q25 and then through MiXCR, and only productive beta chains were kept. Each entry is one CDR3 protein sequence, shown with its most common DNA and genes. These V and J calls rely on TCRdb rather than the paper's analysis. The sample table records 150,000 to 190,000 distinct CDR3 sequences; 95% to 96% of these occur just once. The biggest ten clones account for 0.14% to 0.15% of the sample.

This entry is derived from a study of CD8 T cells in Susac syndrome (dated by TCRdb to about 2019). About the investigation overall: Whether CD8+ T cell activation and differentiation in Susac syndrome was antigen driven was tested using repertoire sequencing. CD8+ T cell repertoire clonality was compared between more than 9 healthy donors, approximately 14 Susac syndrome patients and some 15 multiple sclerosis patients. What the research found in general, with its limitations: The TCR sequencing and HLA analysis was acknowledged to have included a relatively small number of individuals.

Reading from cysteine to phenylalanine, the CDR3 counts 19 amino acids. Only the CDR3 portion is preserved as DNA: 57 bases, with reading frame beginning at the first base. Trimming removed 4 bases from V and 1 base from J; the gene matches leave 14 bases unexplained. As encoded in the germline V gene, CDR1 is SGHRS while CDR2 is YFSETQ. Peripheral blood CD8+ and CD4+ T cells from healthy donors, Susac syndrome patients and multiple sclerosis patients were profiled using high-throughput TCR beta sequencing. Treatment-naive patients with stable or active relapsing-remitting disease fulfilling revised McDonald criteria were used as multiple sclerosis controls. Bulk CD8+ and CD4+ T cells were purified by magnetic negative isolation, whereas CD8+ TEMRA cells were enriched by FACS. Blood was collected in EDTA tubes and processed within 24 hours, with PBMCs isolated through density gradient centrifugation. PBMCs intended for TCR sequencing were frozen in liquid nitrogen and were later thawed in a 37 degrees C water bath. A purity of at least 90% was achieved for sorted or isolated CD4+, CD8+ and CD8+ TEMRA cells.

The sample was CD8+ T cells from PBMCs. The origin of this receptor is a human donor with multiple sclerosis. This receptor chain uses TRBV5-1 and TRBJ2-5; 12 bases in the middle match TRBD2. This receptor has the CDR3 CASSPRASGGAYGQETQYF. At the DNA level, the sequence is TGCGCCAGCAGCCCCAGGGCTAGCGGGGGGGCCTATGGCCAAGAGACCCAGTACTTC.